This T cell receptor (beta chain) was sequenced for a study of PD-L1 blockade in urothelial cancer. As for the study in general: Males with urothelial cancer arising in the bladder constituted most of the roughly 30 patients. Analyses used blood from 3 weeks (second dose) and 6 weeks after treatment start. A median around 140,000 T cells were found in blood samples. Regarding the study as a whole: Lower than median blood TCR clonality before treatment predicted better survival.

Only one count was recorded for this clone. The target antigen is unknown. CDR1 is LNHDA and CDR2 is SQIVND in the germline V gene (reference sequence). This CDR3 spans 17 amino acids. J was trimmed by 7 bases and V by 6 bases; bases with no gene match: 15. Time point indicated: peripheral blood 6 weeks after treatment start. The protocol was immunoSEQ multiplex PCR, while the TCRdb copy is restricted to in-frame clones and leaves out a portion. Of around 66,000 clones listed, 88% are singletons. The chain joins TRBV19 to TRBJ1-6, with TRBD1 identical over 7 bases. The specimen was PBMCs, collected around atezolizumab (anti-PD-L1) treatment. This sequence originates from a man aged 55 to 70 with urothelial cancer. The chain's CDR3 is CASSNRAQTGRNSPLHF. In nucleotides, the CDR3 is TGTGCCAGTAGCAACCGTGCCCAGACAGGGAGGAATTCACCCCTCCACTTT.